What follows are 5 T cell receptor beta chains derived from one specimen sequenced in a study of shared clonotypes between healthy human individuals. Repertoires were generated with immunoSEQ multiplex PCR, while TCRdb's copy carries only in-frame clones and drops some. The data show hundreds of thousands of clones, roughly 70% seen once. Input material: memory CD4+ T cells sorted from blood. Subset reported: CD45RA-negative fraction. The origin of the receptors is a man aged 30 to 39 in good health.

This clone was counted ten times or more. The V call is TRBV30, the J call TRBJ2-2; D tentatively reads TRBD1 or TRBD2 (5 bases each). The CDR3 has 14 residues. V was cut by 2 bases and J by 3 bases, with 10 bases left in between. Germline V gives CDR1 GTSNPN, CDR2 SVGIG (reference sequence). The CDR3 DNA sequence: TGTGCCTGGAGTTATGGGACCTACACCGGGGAGCTGTTTTTT. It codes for CAWSYGTYTGELFF. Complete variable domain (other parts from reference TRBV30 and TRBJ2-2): SQTIHQWPATLVQPVGSPLSLECTVEGTSNPNLYWYRQAAGRGLQLLFYSVGIGQISSEVPQNLSASRPQDRQFILSSKKLLLSDSGFYLCAWSYGTYTGELFFGEGSRLTVL.

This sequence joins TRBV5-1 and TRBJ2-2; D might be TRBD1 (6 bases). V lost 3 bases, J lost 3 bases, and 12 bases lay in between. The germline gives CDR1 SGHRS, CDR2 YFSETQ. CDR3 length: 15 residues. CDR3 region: CASSSGTPDTGELFF. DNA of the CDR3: TGCGCCAGCAGCTCCGGGACACCCGACACCGGGGAGCTGTTTTTT.

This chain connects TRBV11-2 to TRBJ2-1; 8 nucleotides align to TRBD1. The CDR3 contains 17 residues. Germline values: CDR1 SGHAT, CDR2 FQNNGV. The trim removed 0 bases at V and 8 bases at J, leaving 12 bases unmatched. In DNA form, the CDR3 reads TGTGCCAGCAGCTTAGAATTAGGGAGACAGGGGTGGTATGAGCAGTTCTTC. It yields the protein CASSLELGRQGWYEQFF.

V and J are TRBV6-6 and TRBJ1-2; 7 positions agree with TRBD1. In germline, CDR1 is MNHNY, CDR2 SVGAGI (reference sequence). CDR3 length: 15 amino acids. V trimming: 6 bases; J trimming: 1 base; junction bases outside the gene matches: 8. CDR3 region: CASSLTGEVNYGYTF. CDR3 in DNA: TGTGCCAGCAGCCTAACAGGGGAAGTTAACTATGGCTACACCTTC.

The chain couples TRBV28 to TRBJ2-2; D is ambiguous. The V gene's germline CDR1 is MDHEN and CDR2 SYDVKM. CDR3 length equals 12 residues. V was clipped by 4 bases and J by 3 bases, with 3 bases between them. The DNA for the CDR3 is TGTGCCAGCAGTTCAGACACCGGGGAGCTGTTTTTT. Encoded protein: CASSSDTGELFF.